Sequencing of this T cell receptor beta chain was carried out in a study of tumour-infiltrating T cells in Burkitt lymphoma. On the study more broadly: Patients covered every epidemiological subtype of Burkitt lymphoma. Repertoire clonality predicted overall and progression-free survival.

The length of the CDR3 is 13 residues. The V end lost 4 bases, the J end lost 4 bases, and 9 bases lay between the germline ends. From germline, CDR1 is SGHDT and CDR2 YYEEEE. Libraries were prepared by immunoSEQ multiplex PCR; TCRdb keeps only in-frame clonotypes and omits some of them. Of around 2,400 clones listed, around 24% are singletons. The chain carries TRBV5-6 and TRBJ2-1, with no clear D. The sequence derives from a human donor with relapsed Burkitt lymphoma. Some clones in this sample may be carry-over from other donors' samples. Sequencing was done on a sample of tumor tissue from a relapse. The CDR3 sequence is CASSRPWYNEQFF. CDR3 DNA: TGTGCCAGCAGCCGCCCGTGGTACAATGAGCAGTTCTTC.